Shown below are 9 T cell receptor beta chains from a single sample sequenced in a study of blood T cell repertoires in COVID-19. Assay used: immunoSEQ multiplex PCR; TCRdb lists only in-frame clones, some missing. The repertoire consists of over 20,000 clones, with 91% occurring once and the leading ten covering less than 9%. The sample was peripheral blood. The receptors shown here come from a man in his sixties or seventies with active COVID-19.

This sequence joins TRBV5-1 and TRBJ2-7; 8 bases are a match to TRBD2. There are 14 residues in the CDR3. The trim removed 4 bases at V and 0 bases at J, leaving 3 bases unmatched. CDR1 is SGHRS, CDR2 YFSETQ, per germline. In DNA, the CDR3 is TGCGCCAGCAGCAGCGGGGGCATCTCCTACGAGCAGTACTTC. Encoded protein: CASSSGGISYEQYF.

V and J are TRBV11-2 and TRBJ2-2, with D unresolved. The V gene lost 3 bases and the J gene lost 6 bases, with 14 bases spanning the gap. Germline CDR1 is SGHAT and CDR2 is FQNNGV. The CDR3 extends over 15 amino acids. CDR3 nucleotide sequence: TGTGCCAGCAGCTTCCTAGAGATTAGCTCCGGGGAGCTGTTTTTT. This codes for CASSFLEISSGELFF. The entire variable domain, with the rest obtained from reference TRBV11-2 and TRBJ2-2, is as follows: EAGVAQSPRYKIIEKRQSVAFWCNPISGHATLYWYQQILGQGPKLLIQFQNNGVVDDSQLPKDRFSAERLKGVDSTLKIQPAKLEDSAVYLCASSFLEISSGELFFGEGSRLTVL.

This chain links TRBV9 with TRBJ1-1; weak D call: TRBD1 (5 bases). Looked up from germline, CDR1 is SGDLS and CDR2 is YYNGEE. The V end was cut by 4 bases, the J end by 0 bases, with 13 bases between. CDR3 length equals 15 residues. This CDR3 reads CASSRTGGVNTEAFF. The CDR3 coding sequence is TGTGCCAGCAGCCGAACCGGGGGGGTGAACACTGAAGCTTTCTTT.

V and J are TRBV19 and TRBJ1-6; D might be TRBD1 (6 bases). Germline loops: CDR1 LNHDA, CDR2 SQIVND (reference sequence). The CDR3 is 14 amino acids. V lost 4 bases and J lost 5, with 9 bases in between. The CDR3, as DNA: TGTGCCAGTAGTACCGGACAGAATAATTCACCCCTCCACTTT. Translating it yields CASSTGQNNSPLHF.

J is TRBJ1-1 and V is TRBV3-1 (or the pseudogene TRBV3-2), with 8 bases matching TRBD1. V lost 4 bases and J lost 6; bases outside the gene matches: 13. Germline-derived CDR1 and CDR2 are LGHDT and YNNKEL (reference sequence). This CDR3 contains 16 residues. Here the CDR3 reads CASSPTRTGWVAEAFF. For the CDR3, the DNA is TGTGCCAGCAGCCCGACTCGGACAGGGTGGGTGGCTGAAGCTTTCTTT.

There are a few counts of this clone. This chain links TRBV11-2 with TRBJ1-4; 9 positions agree with TRBD1. J lost 8 bases, V lost 1 base, and 8 bases had no gene match. The CDR3 runs 16 residues. Germline V gene data show CDR1 as SGHAT and CDR2 as FQNNGV. CDR3 loop: CASSLGAGTGNEKLFF. CDR3 coding DNA: TGTGCCAGCAGCTTAGGGGCCGGGACAGGGAACGAAAAACTGTTTTTT.

This chain uses TRBV2 with TRBJ2-7; 8 nucleotides match TRBD1. V lost 4 bases and J lost 4; bases outside the gene matches: 6. The germline V gene has CDR1 SNHLY and CDR2 FYNNEI. The CDR3 contains 14 residues. CDR3 sequence: CASSGGQGWYEQYF. The CDR3, as DNA: TGTGCCAGCAGTGGCGGACAGGGTTGGTACGAGCAGTACTTC.

The J gene is TRBJ2-2, the V gene TRBV6-2 or TRBV6-3, with 11 bases that match TRBD2. Germline CDR1 and CDR2: MNHEY and SVGEGT. The CDR3 has 18 residues. With 6 bases clipped from V and 4 bases from J, the junction kept 13 bases outside the gene matches. The CDR3 DNA reads TGTGCCAGCAGACCTCCTAGCGGGAGGCCCCCGGGCACCGGGGAGCTGTTTTTT. This encodes CASRPPSGRPPGTGELFF.

The chain joins TRBV5-1 to TRBJ2-7; a possible D gene is TRBD1 (5 bases). Germline loops: CDR1 SGHRS, CDR2 YFSETQ. The CDR3 is 15 residues long. Trimming stripped 0 bases from V and 0 bases from J, with 10 bases between. CDR3 amino acids: CASSLEGRASYEQYF. The CDR3, as DNA: TGCGCCAGCAGCTTGGAGGGCAGGGCCTCCTACGAGCAGTACTTC.